In this sample, the clone carrying this T cell receptor (beta chain) turned up many times. The antigen is undetermined. Making TCR cDNA involved 5'RACE template switching, which added UMIs and a universal primer site. TCRdb ran MiXCR on the 5' RACE reads and lists one entry per CDR3 protein. The table includes 200,000 to 250,000 distinct CDR3 sequences, roughly 3% detected once. The source of the sample is a study of T cells after yellow fever vaccination. Whole-study results and caveats: Peaking on day 5 versus 15, the secondary response was faster but weaker. Of the clonotypes, a small share occurred in both CD4 and CD8 compartments. Once the booster was given, most primary-vaccination clones reappeared, at over 95% for CD4 and approximately 88% for CD8.

Germline CDR1 reads MNHEY; CDR2 reads SVGAGI. V was shortened by 4 bases and J by 7 bases, with 11 bases between the two germline ends. The CDR3 runs to 14 residues. The chain couples TRBV6-5 to TRBJ1-6; D is unresolved. The receptor was isolated from a man between 18 and 29 years old who received the YFV17D yellow fever vaccine. Source: CD4+ T cells sorted from PBMCs, taken 10 days after the yellow fever booster vaccination. DNA of the CDR3: TGTGCCAGCAGTTTTAAAGGACGGAATTCACCCCTCCACTTT. It is translated as CASSFKGRNSPLHF.